The clone carrying this T cell receptor (beta chain) has a single count. This entry belongs to a study of radiation and T cells in renal cell carcinoma. Data came from immunoSEQ multiplex PCR; TCRdb stores just in-frame clones and leaves some out. The sample has 60,000 to 80,000 clones, about four fifths seen once. The CDR3 extends over 14 amino acids. V was cut by 9 bases and J by 3 bases, with 19 bases left in between. Looked up from germline, CDR1 is SGHNT and CDR2 is YYREEE (reference sequence). Time point specified: blood 2 weeks post-SBRT. Treatment meaning: 15 Gy SBRT to primary tumor, nephrectomy 4 weeks later.

This sequence originates from a man aged 60 to 69 with renal cell carcinoma. Sequencing was performed on blood, taken from a patient whose treatment included radiotherapy and nephrectomy. V usage is TRBV5-4 and J usage is TRBJ2-7; weak D call: TRBD2 (5 bases). The CDR3 loop is CATADSPGVYEQYF. DNA for the CDR3: TGTGCCACGGCAGATTCTCCCGGGGTCTACGAGCAGTACTTC.